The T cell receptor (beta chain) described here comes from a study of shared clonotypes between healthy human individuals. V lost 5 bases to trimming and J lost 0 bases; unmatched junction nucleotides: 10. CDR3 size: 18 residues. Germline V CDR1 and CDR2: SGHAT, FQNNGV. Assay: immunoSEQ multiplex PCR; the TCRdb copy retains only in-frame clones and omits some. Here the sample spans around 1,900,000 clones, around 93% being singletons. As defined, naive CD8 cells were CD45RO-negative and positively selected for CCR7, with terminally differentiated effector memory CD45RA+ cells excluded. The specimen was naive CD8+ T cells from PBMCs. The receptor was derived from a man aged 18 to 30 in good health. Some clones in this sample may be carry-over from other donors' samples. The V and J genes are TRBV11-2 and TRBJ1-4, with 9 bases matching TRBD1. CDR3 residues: CASSPWDRVGATNEKLFF. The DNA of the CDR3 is TGTGCCAGCAGCCCCTGGGACAGGGTGGGAGCAACTAATGAAAAACTGTTTTTT.